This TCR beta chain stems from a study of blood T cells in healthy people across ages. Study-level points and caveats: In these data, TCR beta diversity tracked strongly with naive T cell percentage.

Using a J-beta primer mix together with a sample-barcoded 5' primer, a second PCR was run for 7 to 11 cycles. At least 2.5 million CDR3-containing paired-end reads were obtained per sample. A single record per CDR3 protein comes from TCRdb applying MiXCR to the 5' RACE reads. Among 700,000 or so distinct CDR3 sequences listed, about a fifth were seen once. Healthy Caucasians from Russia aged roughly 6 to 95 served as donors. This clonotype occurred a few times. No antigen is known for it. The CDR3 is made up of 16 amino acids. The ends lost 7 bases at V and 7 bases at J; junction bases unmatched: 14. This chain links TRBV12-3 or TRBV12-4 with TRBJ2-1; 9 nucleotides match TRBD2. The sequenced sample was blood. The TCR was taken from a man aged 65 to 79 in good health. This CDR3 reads CASTQGRGGQANEQFF. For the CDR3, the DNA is TGTGCCAGCACCCAGGGGCGGGGGGGCCAGGCGAATGAGCAGTTCTTC.